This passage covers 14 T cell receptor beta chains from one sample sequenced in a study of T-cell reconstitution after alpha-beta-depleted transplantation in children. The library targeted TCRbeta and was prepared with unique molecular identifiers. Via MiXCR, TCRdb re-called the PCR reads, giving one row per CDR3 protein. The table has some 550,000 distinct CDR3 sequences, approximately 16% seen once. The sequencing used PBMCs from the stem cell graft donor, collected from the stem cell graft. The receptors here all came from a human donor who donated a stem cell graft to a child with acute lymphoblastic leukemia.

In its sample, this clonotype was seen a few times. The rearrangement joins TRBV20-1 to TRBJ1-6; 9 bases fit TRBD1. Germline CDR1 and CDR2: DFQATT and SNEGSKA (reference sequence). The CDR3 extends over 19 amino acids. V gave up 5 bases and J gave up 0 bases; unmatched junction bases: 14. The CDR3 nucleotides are TGCAGTGCTTACCCCTGGGACAGGGCCTTACCCTCCTATAATTCACCCCTCCACTTT. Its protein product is CSAYPWDRALPSYNSPLHF.

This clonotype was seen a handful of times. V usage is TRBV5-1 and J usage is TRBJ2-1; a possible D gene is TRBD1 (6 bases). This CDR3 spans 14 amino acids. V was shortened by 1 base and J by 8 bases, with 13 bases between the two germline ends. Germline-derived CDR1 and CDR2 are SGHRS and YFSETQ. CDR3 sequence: CASSLPAGVDEQFF. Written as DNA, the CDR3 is TGCGCCAGCAGCTTGCCGGCAGGGGTGGATGAGCAGTTCTTC.

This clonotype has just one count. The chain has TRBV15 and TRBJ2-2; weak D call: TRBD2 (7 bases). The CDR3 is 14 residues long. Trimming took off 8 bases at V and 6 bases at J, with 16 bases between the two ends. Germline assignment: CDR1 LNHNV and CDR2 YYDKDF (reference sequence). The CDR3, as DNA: TGTGCCACCTGGGGGGGGCAATCCCCCGGGGAGCTGTTTTTT. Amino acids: CATWGGQSPGELFF.

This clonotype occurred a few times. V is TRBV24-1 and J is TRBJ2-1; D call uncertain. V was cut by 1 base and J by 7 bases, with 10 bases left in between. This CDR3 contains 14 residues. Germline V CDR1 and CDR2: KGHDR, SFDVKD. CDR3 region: CATSDLRSGNEQFF. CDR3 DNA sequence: TGTGCCACCAGTGATTTAAGGTCCGGGAATGAGCAGTTCTTC.

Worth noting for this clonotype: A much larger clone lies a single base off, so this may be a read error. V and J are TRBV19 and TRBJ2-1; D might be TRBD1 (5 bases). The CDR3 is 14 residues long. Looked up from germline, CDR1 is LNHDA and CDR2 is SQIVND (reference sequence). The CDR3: CASSIPQGPNAQFF. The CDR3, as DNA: TGTGCCAGTAGTATCCCCCAGGGCCCTAATGCGCAGTTCTTC.

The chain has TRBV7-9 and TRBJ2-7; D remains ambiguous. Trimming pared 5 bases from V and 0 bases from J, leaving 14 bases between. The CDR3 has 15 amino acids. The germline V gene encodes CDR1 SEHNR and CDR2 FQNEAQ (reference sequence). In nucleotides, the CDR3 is TGTGCCAGCAGCCCCGGAGTCCCCTACTCCTACGAGCAGTACTTC. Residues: CASSPGVPYSYEQYF.

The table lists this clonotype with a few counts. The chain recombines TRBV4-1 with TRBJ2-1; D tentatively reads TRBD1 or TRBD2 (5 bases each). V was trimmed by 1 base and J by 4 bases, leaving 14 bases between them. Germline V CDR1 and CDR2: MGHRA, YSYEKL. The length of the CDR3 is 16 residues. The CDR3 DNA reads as TGCGCCAGCAGCCAAGTGAGGGACCAGCCTTACAATGAGCAGTTCTTC. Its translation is CASSQVRDQPYNEQFF.

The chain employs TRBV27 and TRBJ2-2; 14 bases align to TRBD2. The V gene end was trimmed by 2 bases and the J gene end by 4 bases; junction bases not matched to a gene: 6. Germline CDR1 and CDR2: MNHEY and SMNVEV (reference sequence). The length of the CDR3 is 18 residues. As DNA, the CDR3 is TGTGCCAGCAGTTTAGAGGGGACTAGCGGGAGAACCACCGGGGAGCTGTTTTTT. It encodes CASSLEGTSGRTTGELFF.

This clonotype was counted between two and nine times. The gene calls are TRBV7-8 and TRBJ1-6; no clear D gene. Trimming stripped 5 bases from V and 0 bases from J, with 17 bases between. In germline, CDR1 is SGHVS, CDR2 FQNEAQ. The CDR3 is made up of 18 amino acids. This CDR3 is CASSLPTRLSSYNSPLHF. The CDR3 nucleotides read TGTGCCAGCAGCCTACCGACACGCTTGAGCTCCTATAATTCACCCCTCCACTTT. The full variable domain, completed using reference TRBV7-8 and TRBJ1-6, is GAGVSQSPRYKVAKRGQDVALRCDPISGHVSLFWYQQALGQGPEFLTYFQNEAQLDKSGLPSDRFFAERPEGSVSTLKIQRTQQEDSAVYLCASSLPTRLSSYNSPLHFGNGTRLTVT.

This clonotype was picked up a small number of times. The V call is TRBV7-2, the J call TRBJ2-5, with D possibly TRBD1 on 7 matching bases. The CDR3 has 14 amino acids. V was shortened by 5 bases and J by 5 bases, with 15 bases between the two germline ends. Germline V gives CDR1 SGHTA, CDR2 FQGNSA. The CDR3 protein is CASSPGGTWETQYF. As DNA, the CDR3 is TGTGCCAGCAGCCCAGGGGGGACCTGGGAGACCCAGTACTTC.

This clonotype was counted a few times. The chain's CDR3 is CASSLAPTSGEREQYF. DNA for the CDR3: TGTGCCAGCAGCTTAGCTCCGACTAGCGGGGAAAGGGAGCAGTACTTC. The V and J genes are TRBV7-2 and TRBJ2-7, with 11 bases that match TRBD2. This CDR3 contains 16 residues. The ends lost 0 bases at V and 7 bases at J; junction bases unmatched: 8. Germline CDR1 reads SGHTA; CDR2 reads FQGNSA.

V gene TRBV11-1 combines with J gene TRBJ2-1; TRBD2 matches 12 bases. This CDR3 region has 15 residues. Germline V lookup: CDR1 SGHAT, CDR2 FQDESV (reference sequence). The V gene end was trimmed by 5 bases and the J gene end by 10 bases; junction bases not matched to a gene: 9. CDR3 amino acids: CASSMTSGSEGEQFF. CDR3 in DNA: TGTGCCAGCAGCATGACTAGCGGGAGTGAAGGCGAGCAGTTCTTC.

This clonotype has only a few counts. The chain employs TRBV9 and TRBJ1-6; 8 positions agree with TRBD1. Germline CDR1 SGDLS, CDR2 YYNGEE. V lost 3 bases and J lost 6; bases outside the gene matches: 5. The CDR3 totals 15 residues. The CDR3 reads CASSADRGGNSPLHF. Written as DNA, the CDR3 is TGTGCCAGCAGCGCCGACAGGGGTGGTAATTCACCCCTCCACTTT.

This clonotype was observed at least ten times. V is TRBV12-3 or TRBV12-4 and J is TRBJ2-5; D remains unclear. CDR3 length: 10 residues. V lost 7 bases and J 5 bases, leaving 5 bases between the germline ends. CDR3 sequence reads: CASTTETQYF. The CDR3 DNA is TGTGCCAGCACGACGGAGACCCAGTACTTC.